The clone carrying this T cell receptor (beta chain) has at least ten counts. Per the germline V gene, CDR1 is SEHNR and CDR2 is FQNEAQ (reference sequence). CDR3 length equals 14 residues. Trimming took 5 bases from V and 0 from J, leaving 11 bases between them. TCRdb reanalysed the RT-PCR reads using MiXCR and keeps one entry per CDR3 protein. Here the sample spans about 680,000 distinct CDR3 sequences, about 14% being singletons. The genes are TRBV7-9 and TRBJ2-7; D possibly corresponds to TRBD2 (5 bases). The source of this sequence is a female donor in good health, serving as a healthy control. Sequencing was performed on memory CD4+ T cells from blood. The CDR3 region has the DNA TGTGCCAGCAGCCCGACGGGGAACTCCTACGAGCAGTACTTC. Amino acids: CASSPTGNSYEQYF.